The next 16 T cell receptor beta chains were all read from a single sample in a study of blood T cell repertoires in COVID-19. Sequenced by immunoSEQ multiplex PCR; TCRdb stores in-frame clones only, minus some. The sample holds tens of thousands of clones; about 90% are singletons and the top ten take 13% to 15%. Sequenced material: peripheral blood. These receptors were taken from a human donor in a cohort sampled during active COVID-19.

This chain links TRBV5-4 with TRBJ2-1; 7 positions agree with TRBD2. The CDR3 runs to 15 residues. V was clipped by 3 bases and J by 5 bases; unmatched bases: 8. Germline-derived CDR1 and CDR2 are SGHNT and YYREEE (reference sequence). The CDR3 reads CASSWGRDRNNEQFF. CDR3 DNA sequence: TGTGCCAGCAGCTGGGGGAGGGATAGAAACAATGAGCAGTTCTTC.

This clone has just one count. V gene TRBV18 combines with J gene TRBJ2-7; D possibly corresponds to TRBD1 (5 bases). V gave up 3 bases and J gave up 6 bases, with 18 bases separating them. Germline loops: CDR1 KGHSH, CDR2 LQKENI. The CDR3 is 15 residues long. This CDR3 reads CASSPPGNIVGEQYF. The CDR3 nucleotides read TGTGCCAGCTCACCCCCAGGGAATATAGTAGGCGAGCAGTACTTC.

This chain links TRBV2 with TRBJ2-7; D may be TRBD1 (5 bases). Trimming stripped 3 bases from V and 6 bases from J, with 15 bases between. The length of the CDR3 is 14 residues. The germline V gene has CDR1 SNHLY and CDR2 FYNNEI. The CDR3 DNA is TGTGCCAGCAGTGATGGTAGTCAGGGCGGCGAGCAGTACTTC. Protein: CASSDGSQGGEQYF.

This clone showed up just a few times. The chain recombines TRBV7-2 with TRBJ2-7, with TRBD2 matching over 8 bases. This CDR3 contains 15 residues. V shed 5 bases and J 5 bases; nucleotides not matched to a gene: 11. Germline V lookup: CDR1 SGHTA, CDR2 FQGNSA. The CDR3 here is CASSPRASGSNEQYF. In DNA, the CDR3 is TGTGCCAGCAGCCCGAGGGCCAGCGGGAGCAACGAGCAGTACTTC.

This chain links TRBV6-5 with TRBJ1-5, with D possibly matching TRBD1 (5 bases). CDR1 is MNHEY, CDR2 SVGAGI, per germline. This CDR3 region has 15 residues. V was clipped by 5 bases and J by 0 bases, with 11 bases between them. The CDR3 DNA is TGTGCCAGCAGTAGGGACTTCTATAGCAATCAGCCCCAGCATTTT. This gives the protein CASSRDFYSNQPQHF.

The V call is TRBV6-5, the J call TRBJ1-3; weak D call: TRBD1 (5 bases). The CDR3 covers 16 residues. Germline V gene lookup returns CDR1 MNHEY and CDR2 SVGAGI. V lost 0 bases and J 1 base, leaving 10 bases between the germline ends. This chain's CDR3 is CASSYSKQASGNTIYF. As DNA, the CDR3 is TGTGCCAGCAGTTACTCGAAACAGGCTTCTGGAAACACCATATATTTT.

The chain has TRBV27 and TRBJ2-1; 13 nucleotides match TRBD2. Trimming at V came to 6 bases and at J to 6 bases, leaving 2 bases not matched to a gene. Germline CDR1 and CDR2: MNHEY and SMNVEV (reference sequence). CDR3 length: 14 amino acids. The CDR3: CASRGLAGPNEQFF. CDR3 DNA sequence: TGTGCCAGCAGGGGACTAGCGGGACCCAATGAGCAGTTCTTC.

This rearrangement joins TRBV28 to TRBJ2-7; D possibly corresponds to TRBD1 (6 bases). With 3 bases removed from V and 5 bases from J, the gap between germline ends came to 20 bases. The CDR3 has 16 residues. Germline lookup yields CDR1 MDHEN and CDR2 SYDVKM. The CDR3 region has the DNA TGTGCCAGCAGTTTTCGCAGATCCAGGGGAACCAACGAGCAGTACTTC. It translates to CASSFRRSRGTNEQYF.

The genes are TRBV28 and TRBJ1-2; a weak D match, TRBD1 (5 bases). The CDR3 consists of 13 residues. V shed 2 bases and J shed 6 bases, with 10 bases lying between them. Per germline, CDR1 MDHEN and CDR2 SYDVKM. The CDR3: CASSLGQGNGYTF. The CDR3 DNA sequence: TGTGCCAGCAGTTTAGGTCAGGGTAATGGCTACACCTTC.

The chain couples TRBV18 to TRBJ1-1, with a tentative D call TRBD1 (6 bases). This CDR3 comprises 13 residues. CDR1 is KGHSH and CDR2 is LQKENI in the germline V gene. Deletions cut 2 bases from V and 4 bases from J, with 8 bases between. CDR3 in amino acids: CASSPLGGTEAFF. DNA for the CDR3: TGTGCCAGCTCACCATTAGGGGGCACTGAAGCTTTCTTT.

This rearrangement joins TRBV21-1 to TRBJ2-1; the D call in the table, TRBD2, was not verified against the DNA. TRBV21-1 is an annotated pseudogene. The CDR3 extends over 12 amino acids. As DNA, the CDR3 is TGTGCCAGGGGGGGAACGGCTTCGGGGCAGTTCTTC. Amino acids: CARGGTASGQFF.

The chain couples TRBV21-1 to TRBJ2-7; the table's D call, TRBD2, was not checked against the DNA. TRBV21-1 is given as a pseudogene. This CDR3 has 14 residues. CDR3 protein: CASSKGPSSYEQYF. The DNA of the CDR3 is TGTGCCAGCAGCAAAGGACCTAGCTCCTACGAGCAGTACTTC.

In this sample, this clone turned up once. This chain connects TRBV28 to TRBJ1-1, with D perhaps TRBD1 (6 bases). V dropped 6 bases and J dropped 1 base, with 9 bases sitting between them. CDR1 and CDR2 from the germline V gene are MDHEN and SYDVKM. This CDR3 has 13 residues. CDR3 bases: TGTGCCAGCAGCTGGACAGAGAACACTGAAGCTTTCTTT. Its translation is CASSWTENTEAFF.

This chain connects TRBV10-2 to TRBJ2-4, with 10 bases that match TRBD1. The V segment lost 4 bases and the J segment 9 bases; nucleotides outside the gene matches: 3. The CDR3 length is 13 residues. The V gene's germline CDR1 is WSHSY and CDR2 SAAADI. The CDR3 protein is CASSGRTGGIQYF. CDR3 nucleotides: TGCGCCAGCAGTGGACGGACAGGGGGCATTCAGTACTTC.

This rearrangement joins TRBV28 to TRBJ1-4; TRBD1 is a possible D gene (6 bases). Per germline, CDR1 MDHEN and CDR2 SYDVKM. The CDR3 totals 11 residues. Trimming removed 5 bases from V and 14 bases from J, with 12 bases in between. CDR3 in amino acids: CASSVGTRLFF. For the CDR3, the DNA is TGTGCCAGCAGTGTCGGGACAAGGCTGTTTTTT.

This sequence joins TRBV19 and TRBJ1-4; maybe TRBD1 (5 bases). The length of the CDR3 is 16 residues. The V gene's germline CDR1 is LNHDA and CDR2 SQIVND (reference sequence). V was pared by 4 bases and J by 8 bases, with 20 bases between. The CDR3 DNA is TGTGCCAGTAGTAGCGCAGAAGGGGCCCGACGGGAAAAACTGTTTTTT. Translated: CASSSAEGARREKLFF.